This T cell receptor beta chain stems from a study of OX40 agonist ivuxolimab in advanced cancers. The CDR3 loop spans 15 amino acids. The ends lost 1 base at V and 4 bases at J; junction bases unmatched: 2. Germline CDR1 is SGHTA and CDR2 is FQGTGA. Using immunoSEQ multiplex PCR, the repertoire was profiled, and TCRdb retains in-frame clones only, with some absent. The table lists fewer than 90,000 clones, over 90% of them singletons. Sequencing was performed on CD4+ or CD8+ T cells sorted from blood, taken in a trial of the OX40 agonist ivuxolimab. This receptor was identified in an adult with an advanced solid tumor such as melanoma, head and neck, liver or kidney cancer. This rearrangement joins TRBV7-3 to TRBJ2-5, with 11 bases fitting TRBD1. The CDR3 sequence: CASSLIGTGGETQYF. The DNA for the CDR3 is TGTGCCAGCAGCTTAATCGGGACAGGGGGAGAGACCCAGTACTTC.